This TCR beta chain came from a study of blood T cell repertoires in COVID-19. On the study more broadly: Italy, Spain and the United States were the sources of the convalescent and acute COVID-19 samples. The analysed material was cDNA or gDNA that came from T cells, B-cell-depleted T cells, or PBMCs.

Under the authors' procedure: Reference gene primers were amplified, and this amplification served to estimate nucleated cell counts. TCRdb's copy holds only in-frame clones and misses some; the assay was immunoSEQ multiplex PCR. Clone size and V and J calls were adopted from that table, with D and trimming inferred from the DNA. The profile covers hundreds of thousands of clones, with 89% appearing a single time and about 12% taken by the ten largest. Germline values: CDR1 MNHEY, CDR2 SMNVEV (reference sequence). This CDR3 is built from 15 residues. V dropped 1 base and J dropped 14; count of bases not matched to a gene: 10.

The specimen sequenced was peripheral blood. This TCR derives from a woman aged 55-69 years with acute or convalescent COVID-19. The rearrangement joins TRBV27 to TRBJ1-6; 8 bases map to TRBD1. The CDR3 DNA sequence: TGTGCCAGCAGTTTATTAGGCCAGGGGGCTTTATCCCTCCACTTT. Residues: CASSLLGQGALSLHF.